This T cell receptor (beta chain) stems from a study of T cell changes during pregnancy in multiple sclerosis. This CDR3 is 18 amino acids long. Deletions cut 0 bases from V and 0 bases from J, with 16 bases between. From germline, CDR1 is SGHRS and CDR2 YFSETQ. Produced via immunoSEQ multiplex PCR; TCRdb's table is partial and in-frame only. The table lists under 90,000 clones, 80% to 95% of them singletons. This clonotype originated in a female donor in good health, enrolled as a control in a pregnancy study. V usage is TRBV5-1 and J usage is TRBJ2-1, with a possible D match to TRBD2 (6 bases). The starting material was peripheral blood, obtained after pregnancy. CDR3 amino acids: CASSLGVGAGSSYNEQFF. The CDR3 DNA sequence: TGCGCCAGCAGCTTGGGGGTGGGAGCGGGTAGCTCCTACAATGAGCAGTTCTTC.